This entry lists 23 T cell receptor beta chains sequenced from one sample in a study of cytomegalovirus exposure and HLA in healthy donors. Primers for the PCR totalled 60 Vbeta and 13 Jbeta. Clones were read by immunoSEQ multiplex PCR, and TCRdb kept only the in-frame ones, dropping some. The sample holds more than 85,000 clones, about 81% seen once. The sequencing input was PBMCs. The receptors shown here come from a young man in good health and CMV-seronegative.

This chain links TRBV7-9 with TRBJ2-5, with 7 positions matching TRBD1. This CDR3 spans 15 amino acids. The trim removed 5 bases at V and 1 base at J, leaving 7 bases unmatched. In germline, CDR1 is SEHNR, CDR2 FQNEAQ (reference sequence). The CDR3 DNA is TGTGCCAGCAGCCGAGATGGACAGGTCCAAGAGACCCAGTACTTC. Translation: CASSRDGQVQETQYF. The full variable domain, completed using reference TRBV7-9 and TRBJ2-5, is DTGVSQNPRHKITKRGQNVTFRCDPISEHNRLYWYRQTLGQGPEFLTYFQNEAQLEKSRLLSDRFSAERPKGSFSTLEIQRTEQGDSAMYLCASSRDGQVQETQYFGPGTRLLVL.

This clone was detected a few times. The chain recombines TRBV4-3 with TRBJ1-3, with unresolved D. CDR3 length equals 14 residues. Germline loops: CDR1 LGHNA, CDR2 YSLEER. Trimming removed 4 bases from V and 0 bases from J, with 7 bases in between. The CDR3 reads CASSLQSSGNTIYF. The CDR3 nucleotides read TGCGCCAGCAGCCTACAGAGCTCTGGAAACACCATATATTTT.

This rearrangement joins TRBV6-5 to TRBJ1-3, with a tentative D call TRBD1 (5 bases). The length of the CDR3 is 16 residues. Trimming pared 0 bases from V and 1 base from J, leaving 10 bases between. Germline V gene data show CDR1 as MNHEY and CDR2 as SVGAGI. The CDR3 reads CASSYSSGSSGNTIYF. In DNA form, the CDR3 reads TGTGCCAGCAGTTACTCGTCAGGGTCGTCTGGAAACACCATATATTTT.

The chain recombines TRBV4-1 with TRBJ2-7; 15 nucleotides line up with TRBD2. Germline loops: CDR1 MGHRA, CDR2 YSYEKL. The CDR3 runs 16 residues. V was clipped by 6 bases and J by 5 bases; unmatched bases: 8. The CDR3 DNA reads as TGCGCCAGCAGACCGGGACTAGCGGGGGGACCCCACGAGCAGTACTTC. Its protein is CASRPGLAGGPHEQYF.

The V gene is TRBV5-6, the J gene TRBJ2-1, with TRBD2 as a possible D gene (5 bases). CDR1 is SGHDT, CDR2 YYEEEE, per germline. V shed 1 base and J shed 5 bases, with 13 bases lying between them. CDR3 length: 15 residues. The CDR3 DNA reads TGTGCCAGCAGCTTGCGTCAGAACGGGAACAATGAGCAGTTCTTC. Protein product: CASSLRQNGNNEQFF.

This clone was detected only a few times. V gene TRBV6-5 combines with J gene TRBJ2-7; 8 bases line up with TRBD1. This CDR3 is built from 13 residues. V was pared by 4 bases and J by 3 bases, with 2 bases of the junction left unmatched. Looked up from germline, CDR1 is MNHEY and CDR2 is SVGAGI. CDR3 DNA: TGTGCCAGCAGTTTAGGACAGGGCTACGAGCAGTACTTC. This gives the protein CASSLGQGYEQYF.

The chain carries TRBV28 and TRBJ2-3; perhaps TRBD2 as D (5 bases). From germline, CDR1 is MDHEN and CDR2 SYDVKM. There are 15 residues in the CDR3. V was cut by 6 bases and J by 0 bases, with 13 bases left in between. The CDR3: CASRSPRGSTDTQYF. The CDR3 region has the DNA TGTGCCAGCAGGAGTCCTCGGGGTAGCACAGATACGCAGTATTTT.

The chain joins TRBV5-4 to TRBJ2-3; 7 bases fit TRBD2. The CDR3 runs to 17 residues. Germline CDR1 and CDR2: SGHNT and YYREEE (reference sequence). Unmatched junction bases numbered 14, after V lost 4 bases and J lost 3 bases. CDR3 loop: CASSPPPTGGMTDTQYF. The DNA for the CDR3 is TGTGCCAGCAGCCCTCCCCCTACCGGGGGGATGACAGATACGCAGTATTTT.

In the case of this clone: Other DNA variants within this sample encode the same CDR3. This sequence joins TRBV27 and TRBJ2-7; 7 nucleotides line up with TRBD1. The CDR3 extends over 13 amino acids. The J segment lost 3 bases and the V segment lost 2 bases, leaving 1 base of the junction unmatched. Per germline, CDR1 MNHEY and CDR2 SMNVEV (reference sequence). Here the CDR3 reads CASSLRQGYEQYF. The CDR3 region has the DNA TGTGCCAGCAGTTTACGACAGGGCTACGAGCAGTACTTC.

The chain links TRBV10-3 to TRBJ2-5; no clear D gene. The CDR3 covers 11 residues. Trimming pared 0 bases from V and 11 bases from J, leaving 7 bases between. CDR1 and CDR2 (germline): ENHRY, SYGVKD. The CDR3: CAISESSEQYF. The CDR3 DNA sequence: TGTGCCATCAGTGAGTCGTCGGAGCAGTACTTC.

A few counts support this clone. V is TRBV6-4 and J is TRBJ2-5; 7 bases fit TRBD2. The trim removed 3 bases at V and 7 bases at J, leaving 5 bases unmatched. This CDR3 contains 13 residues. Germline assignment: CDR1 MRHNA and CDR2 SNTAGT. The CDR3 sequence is CASSEAPGGTQYF. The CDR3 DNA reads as TGTGCCAGCAGTGAAGCCCCGGGAGGGACCCAGTACTTC.

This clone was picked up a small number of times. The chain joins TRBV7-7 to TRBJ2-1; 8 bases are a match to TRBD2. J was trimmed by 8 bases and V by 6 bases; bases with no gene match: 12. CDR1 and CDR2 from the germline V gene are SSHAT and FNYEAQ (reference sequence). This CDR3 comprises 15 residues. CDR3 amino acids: CASSQGRGGLDEQFF. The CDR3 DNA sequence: TGTGCCAGCAGTCAGGGCCGGGGGGGTCTGGATGAGCAGTTCTTC.

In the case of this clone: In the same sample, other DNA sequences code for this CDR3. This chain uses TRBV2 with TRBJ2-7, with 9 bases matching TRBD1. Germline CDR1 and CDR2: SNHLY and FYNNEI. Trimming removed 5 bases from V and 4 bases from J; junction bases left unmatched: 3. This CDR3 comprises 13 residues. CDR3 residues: CASSSGTGYEQYF. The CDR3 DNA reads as TGTGCCAGCAGTTCCGGGACAGGGTACGAGCAGTACTTC.

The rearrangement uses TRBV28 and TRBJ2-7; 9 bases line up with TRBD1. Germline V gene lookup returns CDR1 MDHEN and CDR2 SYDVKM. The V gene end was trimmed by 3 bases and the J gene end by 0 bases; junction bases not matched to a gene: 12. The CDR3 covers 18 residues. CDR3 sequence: CASSFGDRATSFSYEQYF. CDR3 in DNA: TGTGCCAGCAGTTTTGGGGACAGGGCCACTTCTTTCTCCTACGAGCAGTACTTC.

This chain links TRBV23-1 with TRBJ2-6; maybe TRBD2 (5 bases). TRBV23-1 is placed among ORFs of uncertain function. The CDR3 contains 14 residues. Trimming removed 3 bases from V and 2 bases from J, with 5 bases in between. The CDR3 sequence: CASSHGAGANVLTF. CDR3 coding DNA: TGCGCCAGCAGTCACGGGGCTGGGGCCAACGTCCTGACTTTC.

CDR3: CASSNLPGQGSGNTIYF. The CDR3 DNA is TGTGCCAGCAGCAACCTACCGGGACAGGGTTCTGGAAACACCATATATTTT. The rearrangement links TRBV9 to TRBJ1-3, with 9 bases lining up with TRBD1. V shed 4 bases and J 1 base; nucleotides not matched to a gene: 9. The CDR3 has 17 amino acids. CDR1 and CDR2 (germline): SGDLS, YYNGEE.

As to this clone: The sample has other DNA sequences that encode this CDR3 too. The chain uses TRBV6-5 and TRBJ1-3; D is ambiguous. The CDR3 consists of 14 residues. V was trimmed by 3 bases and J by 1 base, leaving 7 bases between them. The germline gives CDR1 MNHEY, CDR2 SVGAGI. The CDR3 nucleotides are TGTGCCAGCAGTTATGGAGGTTCTGGAAACACCATATATTTT. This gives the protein CASSYGGSGNTIYF.

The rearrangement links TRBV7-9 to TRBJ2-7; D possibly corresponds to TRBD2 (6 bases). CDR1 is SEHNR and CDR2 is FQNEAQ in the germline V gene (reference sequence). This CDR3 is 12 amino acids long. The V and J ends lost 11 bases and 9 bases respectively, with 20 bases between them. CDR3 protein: CAAGGVDAGQYF. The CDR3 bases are TGTGCCGCAGGCGGGGTTGATGCCGGGCAGTACTTC.

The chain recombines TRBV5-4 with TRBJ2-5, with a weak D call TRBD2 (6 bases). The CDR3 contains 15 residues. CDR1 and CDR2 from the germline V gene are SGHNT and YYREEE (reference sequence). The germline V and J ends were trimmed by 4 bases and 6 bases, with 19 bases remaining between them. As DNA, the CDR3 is TGTGCCAGCAGCGACCGACTAGTGGGGGGAAAGACCCAGTACTTC. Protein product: CASSDRLVGGKTQYF.

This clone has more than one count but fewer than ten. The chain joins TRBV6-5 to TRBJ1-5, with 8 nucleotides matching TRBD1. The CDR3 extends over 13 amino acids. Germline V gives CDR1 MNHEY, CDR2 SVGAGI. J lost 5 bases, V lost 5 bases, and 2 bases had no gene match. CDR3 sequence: CASSTQGDQPQHF. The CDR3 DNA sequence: TGTGCCAGCAGTACACAGGGGGATCAGCCCCAGCATTTT.

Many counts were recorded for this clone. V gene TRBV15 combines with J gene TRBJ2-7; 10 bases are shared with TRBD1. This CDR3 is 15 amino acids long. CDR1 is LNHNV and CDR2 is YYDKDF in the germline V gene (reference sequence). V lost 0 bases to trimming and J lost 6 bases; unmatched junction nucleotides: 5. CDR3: CATSRDGGQGTEQYF. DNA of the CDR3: TGTGCCACCAGCAGAGATGGGGGACAGGGGACCGAGCAGTACTTC.

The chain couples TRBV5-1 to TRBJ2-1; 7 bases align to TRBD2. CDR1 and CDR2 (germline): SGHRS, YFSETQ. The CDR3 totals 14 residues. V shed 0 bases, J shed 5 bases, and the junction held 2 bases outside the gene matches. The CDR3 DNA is TGCGCCAGCAGCTTGGCTAGCGGCAACAATGAGCAGTTCTTC. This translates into CASSLASGNNEQFF.

The CDR3 sequence: CASSSRDRDDTQYF. Written as DNA, the CDR3 is TGTGCCAGCAGCTCCAGGGATAGGGATGATACGCAGTATTTT. V and J are TRBV5-4 and TRBJ2-3; D might be TRBD1 (5 bases). CDR3 size: 14 residues. With 3 bases removed from V and 6 bases from J, the gap between germline ends came to 14 bases. Germline V lookup: CDR1 SGHNT, CDR2 YYREEE (reference sequence).